The present T cell receptor beta chain was sequenced within a study of T cell clonotyping in hematopoietic cell transplantation. As to this clone: Its antigen is unknown.

Clones were sequenced by immunoSEQ multiplex PCR, and TCRdb holds only the in-frame ones, with some missing. This repertoire shows fewer than 70,000 clones, roughly 94% found once; its top ten account for 1.6%. General study points: Pathologically expanded recipient clonotypes increased progressively from day 30 to day 180 as diversity fell. At the given depth, recipient repertoires were over 95% de novo clonotypes. Broader posttransplant TCR repertoire diversity was predicted by graft donor and pretransplant recipient Inverse Simpson Index values.

The clonotype originates from a man aged 45 to 65 in good health. Some clones in this sample may be carry-over from other donors' samples. The source material was peripheral blood mononuclear cells.

The CDR3 here is CASSRGRINTGELFF. The CDR3 DNA reads TGTGCCAGCAGTAGGGGCAGGATAAACACCGGGGAGCTGTTTTTT. The chain uses TRBV28 and TRBJ2-2; D may be TRBD1 (5 bases). Germline V gene data show CDR1 as MDHEN and CDR2 as SYDVKM. This CDR3 region has 15 residues. The V end was cut by 5 bases, the J end by 2 bases, with 12 bases between.